Listed below are T cell receptor beta chains from one sample, sequenced in a study of blood T cell repertoires in COVID-19. Profiling relied on immunoSEQ multiplex PCR, and the TCRdb table lists in-frame clones only, not all of them. This table holds over 200,000 clones, roughly 87% found once. The sequenced material came from peripheral blood. Every receptor here comes from a woman in her twenties or thirties with acute or convalescent COVID-19. Both conserved end residues are trimmed from each CDR3.

CDR3 length	V gene	J gene	CDR3 protein
19	TRBV15	TRBJ2-7	ATSRVGGWDELAGSSYEQY
13	TRBV30	TRBJ2-3	AWSVRASGRSTQY
12	TRBV19	TRBJ1-1	ASSLTGVIAEAF
13	TRBV28	TRBJ1-6	ASSRGTGVRSPLH
13	TRBV24-1	TRBJ2-5	ATSDFLAGEETQY
11	TRBV12-3/TRBV12-4	TRBJ1-5	ASTSSLNQPQH
12	TRBV29-1	TRBJ2-7	SVETRLSSYEQY
13	TRBV6-2/TRBV6-3	TRBJ2-7	ASSYSRGLSYEQY
11	TRBV19	TRBJ2-1	ASGTSGINEQF
13	TRBV18	TRBJ1-3	ASSLTGGSGNTIY
12	TRBV2	TRBJ1-4	ATHLTGINEKLF
12	TRBV11-3	TRBJ1-1	ASSLSPRSTEAF
14	TRBV19	TRBJ2-7	ASSIDVVAGVVEQY
14	TRBV19	TRBJ2-3	ASSIELAMGKDTQY
14	TRBV18	TRBJ2-7	ASSPLTGDADYEQY
15	TRBV15	TRBJ1-6	ATSRVRDRGINSPLH
13	TRBV6-2/TRBV6-3	TRBJ2-7	ASSRQGASNYEQY
11	TRBV7-6	TRBJ2-3	ASSLVVRDTQY
11	TRBV6-5	TRBJ1-1	ASSRQGGTEAF
10	TRBV7-8	TRBJ1-2	ASSSGNYGYT
13	TRBV3-1/TRBV3-2	TRBJ1-6	ASSPGQAVNSPLH
11	TRBV15	TRBJ2-3	ATSQEGRGTQY
12	TRBV4-1	TRBJ2-7	ASSHRLDSYEQY
13	TRBV4-3	TRBJ2-1	ASSQDQRGWNEQF
13	TRBV7-9	TRBJ2-7	ASSGGEGAPYEQY
13	TRBV29-1	TRBJ1-1	SAYTRTGRNTEAF
10	TRBV12-3/TRBV12-4	TRBJ1-5	ASSTGVQPQH
12	TRBV25-1	TRBJ1-1	ASSEAGGDAEAF